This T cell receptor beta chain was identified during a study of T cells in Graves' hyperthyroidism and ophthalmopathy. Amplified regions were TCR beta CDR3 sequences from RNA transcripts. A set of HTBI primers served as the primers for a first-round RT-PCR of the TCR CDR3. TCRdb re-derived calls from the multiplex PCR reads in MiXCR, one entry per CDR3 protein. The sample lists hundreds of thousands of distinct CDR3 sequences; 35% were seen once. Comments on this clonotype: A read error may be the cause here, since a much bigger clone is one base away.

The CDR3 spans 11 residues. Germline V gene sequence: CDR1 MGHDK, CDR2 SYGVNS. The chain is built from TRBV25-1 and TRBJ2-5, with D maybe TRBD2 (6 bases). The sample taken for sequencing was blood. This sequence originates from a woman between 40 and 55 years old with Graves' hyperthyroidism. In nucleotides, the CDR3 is TGTGCCGCCGGGAGTTTAGAGGCCCAGTACTTC. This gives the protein CAAGSLEAQYF.